Here is one T cell receptor beta chain with its context. This clone has just a few counts. What antigen it recognizes has not been identified. Base-call qualities are not available, and no considerably larger clone is one nucleotide away. Each donor gave one peripheral blood draw, roughly 120 mL on average, collected into heparinised tubes. A BD FACSAria II was used to sort naive, central memory, regulatory and stem cell-like memory CD4+ T cells with a panel that included CD45RO, CCR7, CD25, CD127, CD95 and CD27. Purity was above 98% for every sorted population. Right away, PBMCs were isolated by Lymphoprep density gradient centrifugation and were stained directly, with no culture step. To minimize batch effects, samples were stained and sorted in pairs, one healthy donor with one patient per experiment. The CDR3 covers 13 residues, taking in both the cysteine and the phenylalanine. Just CDR3 DNA is preserved here, 39 bases in frame from base 1. The germline V gene (reference sequence) sets CDR1 to GTSNPN and CDR2 to SVGIG. Trimming takes 5 bases from V and 1 base from J, and the germline ends sit 11 bases apart.

This sample is part of a study of beta chain features in type 1 diabetes (dated by TCRdb to about 2018). With respect to the entire study: Patients and healthy donors did not differ in mean age, gender distribution, total cell number or subset yield. Across all samples, almost 110 million sorted cells were examined, and cell number per subset correlated strongly with RNA yield. The study compared TCRB repertoires of sorted circulating CD4+ T cell subsets between recently diagnosed type 1 diabetes patients and matched healthy donors. Whereas all 30 or so donors provided naive and central memory subsets, regulatory and stem cell-like memory subsets were isolated from just 8 patients and roughly 8 healthy donors. The paper's findings and limits, for the study overall: HLA sub-analyses involved small numbers of individuals, so any influence of HLA type on TCRB rearrangement remained unresolved. Type 1 diabetes patients showed a moderate but significant shortening of TCRB CDR3 length in all four CD4+ subsets. Because cDNA was sequenced instead of genomic DNA, activated cells with high expression could be over-represented, although the groups did not differ in activation or CD3 levels. At VDJ recombination sites, patients with type 1 diabetes made fewer insertions and deleted more nucleotides, a pattern implying thymic rearrangement abnormalities. PCR might favor shorter templates, but patient and control samples were amplified and corrected together, so any skew would affect both groups equally. Naive, central memory and regulatory TCRB repertoires appeared to be more alike among patients than among healthy donors.

The entire isolated RNA was reverse transcribed using the High Capacity cDNA Reverse Transcription Kit, and thus expressed TCRB transcripts were sequenced. Deep immunoSEQ sequencing was performed on naive, central memory and regulatory T cell samples, with an average of around 3.4 million total reads per sample. Sorted cells were lysed in RLT buffer and RNA was extracted with DNase-treated RNeasy Micro or Mini kits, depending on cell number. Each cell subset was processed separately to prevent cross-contamination, with patient and healthy donor samples processed together. TCRB sequences were amplified from cDNA with the immunoSEQ multiplex PCR, producing 87-bp fragments spanning the CDR3 region. Amplicons were sequenced on the Illumina HiSeq platform. On the authors' methods: Synthetic template baselines were used to correct PCR bias computationally, reads within Hamming distance 2 were collapsed, and singletons that could not be merged were discarded. Reads were aligned against IMGT to assign V, D and J genes, CDR3 length and insertions or deletions at six rearrangement sites. Within each subset, clonotype counts were normalized to the number of sorted cells before true diversity and Gini coefficients were calculated with the tcR R package. The overlap coefficient, calculated on TCRB nucleotide sequences, was used to measure repertoire sharing. As a proxy for the pre-selection repertoire, out-of-frame TCRB sequences from naive cells were analyzed. The source is immuneACCESS, and TCRdb retained only in-frame sequences with V and J called. Part of the clones is not carried over; for the studies checked, unresolved V genes explain less than half of this, and the remainder is unexplained. That table is the source of V, J and clone size, and D and trimming were worked out from the DNA. The sample contains roughly 370,000 clones, approximately 15% of them found a single time. The leading ten clones occupy roughly 0.036% of the sample.

The V and J genes are TRBV30 and TRBJ1-2, with the D gene uncertain. The sequenced material came from naive CD4+ T cells from blood. Reading the label with the study, this specimen's cell subset or site is: true naive CD4+ T cells. This sequence originates from a young man in good health. The DNA sequence is as follows: TGTGCCTGGTCGGCAACCCTTAACTATGGCTACACCTTC. Its coded protein is CAWSATLNYGYTF.